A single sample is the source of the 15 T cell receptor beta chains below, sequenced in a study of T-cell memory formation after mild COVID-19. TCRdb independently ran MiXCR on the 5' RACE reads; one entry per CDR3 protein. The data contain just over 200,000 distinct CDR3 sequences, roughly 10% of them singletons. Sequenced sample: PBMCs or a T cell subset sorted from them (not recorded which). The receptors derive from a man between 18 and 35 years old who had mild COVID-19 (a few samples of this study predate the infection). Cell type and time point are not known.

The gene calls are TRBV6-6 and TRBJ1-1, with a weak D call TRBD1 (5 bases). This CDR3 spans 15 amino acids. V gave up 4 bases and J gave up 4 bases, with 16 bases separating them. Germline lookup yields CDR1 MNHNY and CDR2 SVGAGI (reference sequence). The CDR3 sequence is CASSSHAGESTEAFF. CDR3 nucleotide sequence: TGTGCCAGCAGTTCCCACGCGGGGGAGAGCACTGAAGCTTTCTTT.

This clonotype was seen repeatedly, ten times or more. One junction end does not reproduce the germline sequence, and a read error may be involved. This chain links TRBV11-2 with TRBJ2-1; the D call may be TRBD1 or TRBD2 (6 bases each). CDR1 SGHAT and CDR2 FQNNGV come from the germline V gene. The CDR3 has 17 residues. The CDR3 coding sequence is TGTGCCAGCAGGTTAGGGGGGCAGGTGGAGGGCCACAATGAGCAGTTCTTC. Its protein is CASRLGGQVEGHNEQFF.

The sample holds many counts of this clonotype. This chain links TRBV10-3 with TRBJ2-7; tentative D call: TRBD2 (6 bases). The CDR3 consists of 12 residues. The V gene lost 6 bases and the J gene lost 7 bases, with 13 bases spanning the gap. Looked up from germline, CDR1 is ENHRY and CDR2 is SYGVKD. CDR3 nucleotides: TGTGCCATCAGAGACAAGGCGGGGGAGCAGTACTTC. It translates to CAIRDKAGEQYF.

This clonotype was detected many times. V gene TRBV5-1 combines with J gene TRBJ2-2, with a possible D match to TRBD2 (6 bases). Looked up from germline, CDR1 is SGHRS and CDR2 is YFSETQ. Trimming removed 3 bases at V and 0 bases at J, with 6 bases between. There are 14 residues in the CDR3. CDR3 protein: CASSWEANTGELFF. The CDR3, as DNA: TGCGCCAGCAGCTGGGAGGCGAACACCGGGGAGCTGTTTTTT.

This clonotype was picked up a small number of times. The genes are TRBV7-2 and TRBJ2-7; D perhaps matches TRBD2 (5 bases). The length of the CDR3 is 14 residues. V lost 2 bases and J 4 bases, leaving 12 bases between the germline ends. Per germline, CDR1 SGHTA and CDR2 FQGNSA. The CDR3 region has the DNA TGTGCCAGCAGCTTACTCCATCGGGGATACGAGCAGTACTTC. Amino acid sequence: CASSLLHRGYEQYF.

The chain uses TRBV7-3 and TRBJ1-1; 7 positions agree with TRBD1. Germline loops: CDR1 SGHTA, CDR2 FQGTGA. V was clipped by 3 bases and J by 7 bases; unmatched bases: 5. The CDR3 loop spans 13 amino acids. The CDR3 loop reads CASSLQQGVEAFF. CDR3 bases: TGTGCCAGCAGCTTGCAGCAGGGGGTTGAAGCTTTCTTT.

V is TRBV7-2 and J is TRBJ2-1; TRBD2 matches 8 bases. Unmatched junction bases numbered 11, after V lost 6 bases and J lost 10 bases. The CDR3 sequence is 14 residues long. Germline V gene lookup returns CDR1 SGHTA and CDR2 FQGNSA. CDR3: CASSNPGGAREQFF. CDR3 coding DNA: TGTGCCAGCAGTAATCCCGGGGGGGCCAGAGAGCAGTTCTTC.

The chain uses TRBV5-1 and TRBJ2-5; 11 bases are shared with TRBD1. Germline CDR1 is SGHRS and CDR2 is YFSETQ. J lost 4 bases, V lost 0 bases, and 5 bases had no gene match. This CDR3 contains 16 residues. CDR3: CASSLAGQGAGETQYF. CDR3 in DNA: TGCGCCAGCAGCTTGGCCGGACAGGGGGCGGGAGAGACCCAGTACTTC.

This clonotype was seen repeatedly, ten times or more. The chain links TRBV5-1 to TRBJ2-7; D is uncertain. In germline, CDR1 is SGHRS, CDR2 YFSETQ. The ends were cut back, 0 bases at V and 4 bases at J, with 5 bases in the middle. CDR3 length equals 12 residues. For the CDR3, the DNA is TGCGCCAGCAGCTTGGAGGGTTACGAGCAGTACGTC. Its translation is CASSLEGYEQYV.

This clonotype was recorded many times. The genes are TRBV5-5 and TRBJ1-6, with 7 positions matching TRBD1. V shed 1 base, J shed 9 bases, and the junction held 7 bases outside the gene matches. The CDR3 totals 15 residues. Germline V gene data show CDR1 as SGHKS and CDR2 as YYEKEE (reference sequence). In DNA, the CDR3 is TGTGCCAGCAGCTTGATAGGCAGGGGGTTTTCACCCCTCCACTTT. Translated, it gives CASSLIGRGFSPLHF.

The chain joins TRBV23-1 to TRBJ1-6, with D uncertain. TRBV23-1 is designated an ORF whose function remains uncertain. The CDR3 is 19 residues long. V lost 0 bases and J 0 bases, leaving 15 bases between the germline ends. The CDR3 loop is CASSQSERARSSYNSPLHF. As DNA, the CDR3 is TGCGCCAGCAGTCAATCGGAAAGGGCGAGGAGCTCCTATAATTCACCCCTCCACTTT.

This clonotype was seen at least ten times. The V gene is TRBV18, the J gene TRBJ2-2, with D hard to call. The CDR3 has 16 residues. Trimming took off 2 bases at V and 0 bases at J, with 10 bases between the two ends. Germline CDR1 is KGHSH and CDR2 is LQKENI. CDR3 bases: TGTGCCAGCTCACCATCGGCAGACGCGAACACCGGGGAGCTGTTTTTT. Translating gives CASSPSADANTGELFF.

In nucleotides, the CDR3 is TGTGCCAGCAGTGAGGGTTCGCGGGATCAGCCCCAGCATTTT. Translating gives CASSEGSRDQPQHF. V usage is TRBV5-5 and J usage is TRBJ1-5, with no clear D. Trimming removed 5 bases from V and 5 bases from J, with 14 bases in between. CDR1 is SGHKS and CDR2 is YYEKEE in the germline V gene (reference sequence). The CDR3 loop spans 14 amino acids.

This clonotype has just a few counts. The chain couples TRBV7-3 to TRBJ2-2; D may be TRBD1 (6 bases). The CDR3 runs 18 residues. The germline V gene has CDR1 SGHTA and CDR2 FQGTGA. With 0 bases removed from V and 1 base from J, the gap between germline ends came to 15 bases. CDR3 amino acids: CASSLTGAGRWNTGELFF. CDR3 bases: TGTGCCAGCAGCTTAACGGGGGCAGGGCGATGGAACACCGGGGAGCTGTTTTTT.

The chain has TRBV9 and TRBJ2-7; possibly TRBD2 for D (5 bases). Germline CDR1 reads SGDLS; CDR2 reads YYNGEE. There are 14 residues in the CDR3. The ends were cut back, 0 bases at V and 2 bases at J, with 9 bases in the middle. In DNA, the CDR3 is TGTGCCAGCAGCGTAGACCCGACTACCTACGAGCAGTACTTC. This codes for CASSVDPTTYEQYF.